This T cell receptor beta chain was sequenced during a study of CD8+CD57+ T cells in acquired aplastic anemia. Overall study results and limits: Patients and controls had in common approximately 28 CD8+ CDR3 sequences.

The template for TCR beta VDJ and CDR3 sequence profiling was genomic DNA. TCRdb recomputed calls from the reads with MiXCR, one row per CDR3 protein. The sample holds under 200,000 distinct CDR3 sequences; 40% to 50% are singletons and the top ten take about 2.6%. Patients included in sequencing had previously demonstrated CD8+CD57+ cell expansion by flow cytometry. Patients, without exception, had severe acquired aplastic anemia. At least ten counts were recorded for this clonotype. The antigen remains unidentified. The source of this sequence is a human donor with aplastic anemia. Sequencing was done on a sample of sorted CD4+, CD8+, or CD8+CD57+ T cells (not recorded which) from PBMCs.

In nucleotides, the CDR3 is TGTGCCAGCAGCCCGACAGGCTACGAGCAGTACTTC. It is translated as CASSPTGYEQYF. The chain employs TRBV7-8 and TRBJ2-7; D may be TRBD1 (6 bases). Trimming removed 5 bases at V and 3 bases at J, with 8 bases between. Germline values: CDR1 SGHVS, CDR2 FQNEAQ. This CDR3 region has 12 residues.